A single count supports the clone carrying this T cell receptor beta chain. At one end the junction does not follow the germline gene, possibly because of a read error. The data are from a study of T cell repertoires in cytomegalovirus infection. Study-level information: Evidence of both CMV infection and a matching HLA type came from public TCR beta signatures.

The CDR3 totals 12 residues. Looked up from germline, CDR1 is LGHDT and CDR2 is YNNKEL (reference sequence). Each CDR3 protein is one row after TCRdb ran MiXCR on the reads. The sample comprises approximately 400,000 distinct CDR3 sequences, approximately 33% of which are singletons, and about an eighth rests with the top ten. The chain recombines TRBV3-1 with TRBJ1-1; TRBD1 matches 7 bases. Sequencing input: PBMCs. The receptor's source is a human donor in good health (CMV status not recorded). Some clones in this sample may be carry-over from other donors' samples. The CDR3 here is CASSQRDSSHKF. CDR3 in DNA: TGTGCCAGCAGCCAAAGGGACAGCAGCCATAAATTT.